The source of this T cell receptor (beta chain) is a study of regulatory T cells in long-lasting Graves disease. Sequencing libraries for TCR beta were prepared with iRepertoire HTBI primers and Arm-PCR of CDR3 regions. TCRdb re-called the multiplex PCR reads with MiXCR, one entry per CDR3 protein. The sample shows some 560,000 distinct CDR3 sequences, roughly 16% of them seen only once. CDR1 is MDHEN, CDR2 SYDVKM, per germline. The CDR3 is made up of 13 amino acids. Trimming took 6 bases from V and 6 from J, leaving 11 bases between them. As for time point: newly diagnosed GD, antithyroid drugs for less than 3 months. Construction of the TCR library relied on RNA isolated from PBMCs. These records were also assigned to another study, of T cells in Graves' hyperthyroidism and ophthalmopathy.

The receptor's source is a woman aged 35-60 years with Graves disease. The chain employs TRBV28 and TRBJ2-2; tentative D call: TRBD2 (5 bases). The specimen was peripheral blood mononuclear cells (PBMCs), collected at new diagnosis, from a patient treated with antithyroid drugs. The CDR3 sequence is CASRVRESGELFF. CDR3 coding DNA: TGTGCCAGCAGGGTACGGGAATCCGGGGAGCTGTTTTTT.